This T cell receptor beta chain stems from a study of post-analysis software for immune sequencing data. Study in general: Multiple sclerosis in the patients followed relapsing-remitting, secondary progressive and progressive-relapsing courses. Study findings and constraints: About 5 TRBV segments (TRBV5-6, TRBV5-1 and TRBV20-1 among them) occurred more frequently in patients than in controls. Co-batched samples clustered tightly together by F measure. Normalized Chao1 diversity in multiple sclerosis patients fell significantly below that of controls.

Trimming cost V 3 bases and J 6 bases, with 14 bases left between them. The CDR3 loop spans 15 amino acids. Germline loops: CDR1 LNHDA, CDR2 SQIVND (reference sequence). Unique molecular identifiers tagged the TCR beta cDNA libraries. It was from about 0.98 to 11 million T cells that some 460,000 cDNA molecules came. TCRdb ran MiXCR on the PCR reads and lists one entry per CDR3 protein. The sample has about 680,000 distinct CDR3 sequences; 55% to 70% are singletons. Details on this clonotype: Its antigen is undetermined.

Specimen: blood. The chain is built from TRBV19 and TRBJ1-4; tentatively, D is TRBD1 (6 bases). This sequence was found in a girl aged 2 to 10 with multiple sclerosis. CDR3 DNA: TGTGCCAGTAGTATTACGCAGGGGAGGCATGAAAAACTGTTTTTT. Residues: CASSITQGRHEKLFF.